This T cell receptor beta chain emerged from a study of blood T cell repertoires in COVID-19. Study-level information: T cells, B-cell-depleted T cells, or PBMCs supplied cDNA or gDNA.

Produced via immunoSEQ multiplex PCR; TCRdb's table is partial and in-frame only. The profile covers about 180,000 clones, with approximately 80% appearing a single time and 6.5% to 7.5% taken by the ten largest. This TCR derives from a woman aged 40 to 50 with COVID-19, enrolled during active disease. The specimen was peripheral blood.

The CDR3 bases are TGCGCCAGCAGCCCCGGGACAGCCTTTGGAAACACCATATATTTT. Residues: CASSPGTAFGNTIYF. The rearrangement uses TRBV5-1 and TRBJ1-3; 7 nucleotides agree with TRBD1. Germline V CDR1 and CDR2: SGHRS, YFSETQ. The CDR3 has 15 residues. J was trimmed by 3 bases and V by 4 bases; bases with no gene match: 7.